What follows are 19 T cell receptor beta chains derived from one specimen sequenced in a study of identifying expanded T cells in peripheral blood. TCRdb's copy holds only in-frame clones and misses some; the assay was immunoSEQ multiplex PCR. Counted here are 55,000 to 75,000 clones, about 90% occurring once; the ten biggest clones make up roughly 4.5%. The sequencing sample was made of blood. The receptors here all came from a person between 18 and 75 years old in good health.

The CDR3: CASSASGGTDTQYF. DNA for the CDR3: TGTGCCAGCAGTGCTAGCGGGGGCACAGATACGCAGTATTTT. The V and J genes are TRBV6-4 and TRBJ2-3; 9 nucleotides line up with TRBD2. The V segment lost 4 bases and the J segment 1 base; nucleotides outside the gene matches: 0. Germline CDR1 and CDR2: MRHNA and SNTAGT. The CDR3 covers 14 residues.

The gene calls are TRBV11-3 and TRBJ2-1; D uncertain. The germline V and J ends were trimmed by 2 bases and 4 bases, with 6 bases remaining between them. The germline CDR1 and CDR2 sequences are SGHNT and YENEEA. There are 13 residues in the CDR3. Here the CDR3 reads CASSLWAYNEQFF. CDR3 bases: TGTGCCAGCAGCTTATGGGCGTACAATGAGCAGTTCTTC.

The chain carries TRBV18 and TRBJ2-3; D is unclear. This CDR3 has 13 amino acids. The germline gives CDR1 KGHSH, CDR2 LQKENI. V lost 4 bases to trimming and J lost 0 bases, with 5 bases between them. CDR3 sequence reads: CASSQSSTDTQYF. In nucleotides, the CDR3 is TGTGCCAGCTCACAGTCTAGCACAGATACGCAGTATTTT.

The rearrangement joins TRBV5-5 to TRBJ1-5; perhaps TRBD1 as D (5 bases). The germline gives CDR1 SGHKS, CDR2 YYEKEE (reference sequence). CDR3 size: 14 residues. V was trimmed by 5 bases and J by 4 bases, leaving 13 bases between them. CDR3 residues: CASSPGPFNQPQHF. In DNA, the CDR3 is TGTGCCAGCAGTCCGGGACCTTTTAATCAGCCCCAGCATTTT. Full variable domain (remainder filled in from reference TRBV5-5 and TRBJ1-5): DAGVTQSPTHLIKTRGQQVTLRCSPISGHKSVSWYQQVLGQGPQFIFQYYEKEERGRGNFPDRFSARQFPNYSSELNVNALLLGDSALYLCASSPGPFNQPQHFGDGTRLSIL.

In this sample, this clone turned up a few times. The gene calls are TRBV6-4 and TRBJ2-2, with 8 positions matching TRBD1. There are 14 residues in the CDR3. With 2 bases clipped from V and 7 bases from J, the junction kept 3 bases outside the gene matches. In germline, CDR1 is MRHNA, CDR2 SNTAGT. The CDR3, as DNA: TGTGCCAGCAGTGACGGACAGGGCGGCGGGGAGCTGTTTTTT. Its protein product is CASSDGQGGGELFF.

This clone turned up a few times. The chain combines TRBV6-4 with TRBJ2-2, with D uncertain. CDR3 length equals 13 residues. V lost 2 bases to trimming and J lost 4 bases, with 5 bases between them. Germline V gene lookup returns CDR1 MRHNA and CDR2 SNTAGT. CDR3 bases: TGTGCCAGCAGTGACAGGGCCACCGGGGAGCTGTTTTTT. Translation: CASSDRATGELFF.

This rearrangement joins TRBV5-1 to TRBJ1-5, with D perhaps matching TRBD1 (6 bases). Looked up from germline, CDR1 is SGHRS and CDR2 is YFSETQ. The CDR3 has 15 amino acids. Trimming cost V 4 bases and J 2 bases, with 13 bases left between them. This CDR3 reads CASSPTGWGNQPQHF. CDR3 nucleotide sequence: TGCGCCAGCAGCCCGACAGGTTGGGGCAATCAGCCCCAGCATTTT.

The rearrangement joins TRBV28 to TRBJ2-7, with D possibly matching TRBD1 (6 bases). In germline, CDR1 is MDHEN, CDR2 SYDVKM. This CDR3 spans 14 amino acids. V was clipped by 7 bases and J by 1 base, with 14 bases between them. The CDR3 protein is CASTTMTGSYEQYF. The CDR3 DNA is TGTGCCAGCACCACGATGACAGGTTCCTACGAGCAGTACTTC. Based on the CDR3 plus reference TRBV28 and TRBJ2-7, the full variable domain is DVKVTQSSRYLVKRTGEKVFLECVQDMDHENMFWYRQDPGLGLRLIYFSYDVKMKEKGDIPEGYSVSREKKERFSLILESASTNQTSMYLCASTTMTGSYEQYFGPGTRLTVT.

The rearrangement links TRBV28 to TRBJ1-2, with 7 bases lining up with TRBD1. The CDR3 is 14 amino acids. J was trimmed by 3 bases and V by 6 bases; bases with no gene match: 7. Germline CDR1 reads MDHEN; CDR2 reads SYDVKM. CDR3 loop: CASRQITGDYGYTF. The CDR3 DNA reads as TGTGCCAGCAGACAAATAACAGGGGACTATGGCTACACCTTC.

V gene TRBV6-6 combines with J gene TRBJ1-2, with unresolved D. In germline, CDR1 is MNHNY, CDR2 SVGAGI (reference sequence). V lost 3 bases, J lost 0 bases, and 8 bases lay in between. This CDR3 has 14 residues. CDR3 in amino acids: CASSYGVTNYGYTF. CDR3 sequence (DNA): TGTGCCAGCAGTTATGGGGTCACTAACTATGGCTACACCTTC.

V is TRBV9 and J is TRBJ2-1; 9 positions match TRBD2. CDR1 is SGDLS, CDR2 YYNGEE, per germline. The V gene end was trimmed by 0 bases and the J gene end by 5 bases; junction bases not matched to a gene: 3. The CDR3 has 15 residues. CDR3: CASSVASSGNNEQFF. The CDR3 nucleotides are TGTGCCAGCAGCGTAGCGTCTAGCGGGAACAATGAGCAGTTCTTC.

This rearrangement joins TRBV2 to TRBJ2-3, with D possibly TRBD2 on 5 matching bases. Trimming left V 3 bases short and J 4 bases short, with 14 bases between. The germline V gene encodes CDR1 SNHLY and CDR2 FYNNEI. The CDR3 is 15 amino acids. CDR3 region: CASSDEASRSDTQYF. CDR3 bases: TGTGCCAGCAGTGATGAGGCTAGCCGTTCAGATACGCAGTATTTT.

This clone was recorded a few times. The chain is built from TRBV7-9 and TRBJ1-5; no reliable D call. This CDR3 is 13 amino acids long. CDR1 is SEHNR and CDR2 is FQNEAQ in the germline V gene (reference sequence). V was shortened by 5 bases and J by 5 bases, with 10 bases between the two germline ends. The CDR3 DNA reads as TGTGCCAGCAGCCTAGTCGGTGATCAGCCCCAGCATTTT. Translating gives CASSLVGDQPQHF.

This clone has only one observation. This chain links TRBV19 with TRBJ1-5; the D gene is possibly TRBD1 (5 bases). V shed 6 bases and J shed 1 base, with 13 bases lying between them. Germline values: CDR1 LNHDA, CDR2 SQIVND (reference sequence). The CDR3 is made up of 15 amino acids. DNA for the CDR3: TGTGCCAGTAGCCGGGGGAAGGGAAGCAATCAGCCCCAGCATTTT. It specifies CASSRGKGSNQPQHF. The whole variable domain, remainder taken from reference TRBV19 and TRBJ1-5, is DGGITQSPKYLFRKEGQNVTLSCEQNLNHDAMYWYRQDPGQGLRLIYYSQIVNDFQKGDIAEGYSVSREKKESFPLTVTSAQKNPTAFYLCASSRGKGSNQPQHFGDGTRLSIL.

This clone appeared once. The V and J genes are TRBV5-1 and TRBJ1-2; tentatively, D is TRBD1 (6 bases). The germline V and J ends were trimmed by 4 bases and 1 base, with 17 bases remaining between them. This CDR3 contains 16 residues. Germline V gene sequence: CDR1 SGHRS, CDR2 YFSETQ. The CDR3 coding sequence is TGCGCCAGCAGCCGTTCCGGGACAAGACATAACTATGGCTACACCTTC. Translating gives CASSRSGTRHNYGYTF.

CDR3 DNA: TGTGCCAGCAGTTACTCGATACAGGTGGTTGATCCTGAAGCTTTCTTT. Translation: CASSYSIQVVDPEAFF. The chain carries TRBV6-6 and TRBJ1-1, with D tentatively TRBD1 (5 bases). The V gene lost 0 bases and the J gene lost 6 bases, with 17 bases spanning the gap. This CDR3 has 16 residues. The germline V gene has CDR1 MNHNY and CDR2 SVGAGI (reference sequence).

CDR3: CASRTGIYGYTF. The CDR3 DNA sequence: TGTGCCAGCAGGACAGGGATCTATGGCTACACCTTC. V gene TRBV6-1 combines with J gene TRBJ1-2; the match to TRBD1 covers 7 bases. Germline CDR1 MNHNS, CDR2 SASEGT. Trimming cost V 6 bases and J 4 bases; bases outside gene matches: 2. The CDR3 covers 12 residues.

The sample holds a few counts of this clone. V gene TRBV14 combines with J gene TRBJ2-1, with D uncertain. CDR3 length: 15 amino acids. The V and J ends lost 0 bases and 2 bases respectively, with 8 bases between them. Germline V gives CDR1 SGHDN, CDR2 FVKESK. The CDR3 DNA reads as TGTGCCAGCAGCCAAGAGGAAGTCACCTACAATGAGCAGTTCTTC. The encoded protein is CASSQEEVTYNEQFF.

The chain links TRBV27 to TRBJ2-1; maybe TRBD2 (6 bases). Germline CDR1 is MNHEY and CDR2 is SMNVEV (reference sequence). The V and J ends lost 6 bases and 7 bases respectively, with 22 bases between them. This CDR3 is built from 16 residues. This chain's CDR3 is CASSPRGVFLRNEQFF. The CDR3 DNA is TGTGCCAGCAGCCCTCGCGGGGTCTTCCTGAGAAATGAGCAGTTCTTC.